The rows below give T cell receptor beta chains drawn from one sample of a study of T cell responses to AZD1222 COVID-19 vaccine. The assay was immunoSEQ multiplex PCR, and TCRdb's table has in-frame clones only and misses some. Counted here are tens of thousands of clones, 85% to 90% occurring once; the ten biggest clones make up over 9%. Material: peripheral blood, obtained on day 0 of MenACWY control vaccination. The receptors derive from an adult in good health. Each CDR3 is given with its conserved first and last residue. The order of the fields is V gene, clone size, D gene, J gene, CDR3 protein, CDR3 DNA. The D gene is left open where the match is weak. A row's size may be missing; if present it is once, few, many or a size class.

>TRBV30|-|-|TRBJ1-5
CAWSVHEVSGQPQHF
TGTGCCTGGAGTGTACACGAGGTGAGCGGCCAGCCCCAGCATTTT
>TRBV5-1|-|-|TRBJ2-7
CASSLEGGPYEQYF
TGCGCCAGCAGCTTGGAAGGGGGGCCCTACGAGCAGTACTTC
>TRBV3-1/TRBV3-2|-|-|TRBJ1-1
CASSPSTVNTEAFF
TGTGCCAGCAGCCCGAGCACTGTGAACACTGAAGCTTTCTTT
>TRBV21-1|-|-|TRBJ1-3
CATPGVAGNTIYF
TGTGCCACTCCGGGGGTCGCTGGAAACACCATATATTTT
>TRBV5-1|few|-|TRBJ1-6
CASSLGEVSSPLHF
TGCGCCAGCAGCTTGGGGGAGGTGAGCTCACCCCTCCACTTT
>TRBV10-3|-|-|TRBJ2-3
CAISAGQLADTQYF
TGTGCCATCAGTGCGGGTCAGCTTGCAGATACGCAGTATTTT
>TRBV5-4|few|TRBD1|TRBJ2-5
CASSLWGQEETQYF
TGTGCCAGCAGCTTGTGGGGACAGGAAGAGACCCAGTACTTC
>TRBV7-8|-|TRBD1|TRBJ1-2
CASSSTGATYGYTF
TGTGCCAGCAGCTCGACAGGGGCTACCTATGGCTACACCTTC
>TRBV10-3|-|TRBD1|TRBJ2-7
CAISGSGTEAYEQYF
TGTGCCATCAGCGGATCCGGGACAGAGGCCTACGAGCAGTACTTC
>TRBV24-1|-|TRBD1|TRBJ2-1
CATSRGRLNEQFF
TGTGCCACCAGTAGGGGGCGCTTAAATGAGCAGTTCTTC
>TRBV30|-|-|TRBJ1-5
CAWSTSFSGGYGNQPQHF
TGTGCCTGGAGTACTTCCTTTTCCGGGGGCTATGGCAATCAGCCCCAGCATTTT
>TRBV5-1|-|-|TRBJ2-1
CASSLGAGLSYNEQFF
TGCGCCAGCAGCTTGGGCGCAGGGCTATCCTACAATGAGCAGTTCTTC
>TRBV2|once|-|TRBJ1-4
CASSLGRETNEKLFF
TGTGCCAGCAGTCTGGGCAGGGAAACTAATGAAAAACTGTTTTTT
>TRBV19|-|TRBD2|TRBJ2-1
CASNPTGGEQFF
TGTGCCAGTAATCCCACGGGGGGTGAGCAGTTCTTC
>TRBV5-1|-|-|TRBJ2-7
CASAGQNPYEQYF
TGCGCCAGCGCAGGGCAAAACCCCTACGAGCAGTACTTC
>TRBV6-4|few|-|TRBJ2-3
CASSEGGTHTDTQYF
TGTGCCAGCAGTGAGGGGGGAACACACACAGATACGCAGTATTTT
>TRBV19|-|-|TRBJ2-5
CASSPGRLETQYF
TGTGCCAGTAGCCCCGGTCGTCTAGAGACCCAGTACTTC
>TRBV5-1|-|TRBD1|TRBJ1-2
CASSLGDRVTYGYTF
TGCGCCAGCAGCTTGGGGGACAGGGTGACCTATGGCTACACCTTC
>TRBV6-6|few|TRBD1|TRBJ1-5
CASSYTGTGGNQPQHF
TGTGCCAGCAGTTACACTGGGACAGGGGGCAATCAGCCCCAGCATTTT
>TRBV6-6|-|-|TRBJ1-5
CASSYKGNQPQHF
TGTGCCAGCAGTTACAAGGGGAATCAGCCCCAGCATTTT
>TRBV5-1|-|-|TRBJ1-3
CASSPSGQANSGNTIYF
TGCGCCAGCAGCCCCAGCGGGCAGGCCAACTCTGGAAACACCATATATTTT
>TRBV4-1|-|-|TRBJ1-3
CASSQDRATNTIYF
TGCGCCAGCAGCCAAGATCGAGCCACTAACACCATATATTTT
>TRBV5-4|once|-|TRBJ1-2
CASSLAGQWGGGYTF
TGTGCCAGCAGCTTGGCCGGCCAGTGGGGAGGTGGCTACACCTTC
>TRBV10-3|-|TRBD2|TRBJ2-3
CATRTSGASTDTQYF
TGTGCCACCCGAACCAGCGGGGCTAGCACAGATACGCAGTATTTT
>TRBV2|-|-|TRBJ1-2
CASSREDYGYTF
TGTGCCAGCAGCAGGGAGGACTATGGCTACACCTTC
>TRBV6-1|-|-|TRBJ1-5
CASSESGIDQPQHF
TGTGCCAGCAGTGAATCGGGGATCGATCAGCCCCAGCATTTT
>TRBV27|-|-|TRBJ1-1
CASSLSWGDTEAFF
TGTGCCAGCAGTTTATCGTGGGGGGACACTGAAGCTTTCTTT
>TRBV7-9|-|-|TRBJ2-7
CASSPHKGEGSYEQYF
TGTGCCAGCAGCCCGCATAAAGGAGAGGGATCCTACGAGCAGTACTTC
>TRBV30|-|-|TRBJ2-7
CAWSRSEQYF
TGTGCCTGGAGTCGATCAGAGCAGTACTTC
>TRBV2|-|-|TRBJ1-5
CASSTPMTARDSNQPQHF
TGTGCCAGCAGCACACCAATGACAGCTAGAGATAGCAATCAGCCCCAGCATTTT
>TRBV4-3|-|TRBD1|TRBJ1-1
CASSQAPGQLAEAFF
TGCGCCAGCAGCCAAGCACCGGGACAGTTGGCTGAAGCTTTCTTT
>TRBV5-5|-|-|TRBJ1-5
CASSSRSEGSQHF
TGTGCCAGCAGCTCCCGGTCCGAGGGATCCCAGCATTTT
>TRBV30|-|-|TRBJ2-7
CAWSPENYEQYF
TGTGCCTGGAGCCCAGAAAATTACGAGCAGTACTTC
>TRBV6-1|-|TRBD2|TRBJ2-3
CASSELAGDTDTQYF
TGTGCCAGCAGTGAACTAGCGGGGGATACAGATACGCAGTATTTT
>TRBV7-2|-|TRBD2|TRBJ2-7
CASSPGGGGYEQYF
TGTGCCAGCAGCCCAGGCGGCGGGGGTTACGAGCAGTACTTC
>TRBV7-2|few|-|TRBJ2-7
CASSLDKGPSYEQYF
TGTGCCAGCAGCTTAGATAAGGGACCCTCCTACGAGCAGTACTTC
>TRBV5-5|-|TRBD1|TRBJ2-7
CASSSRDRVEYF
TGTGCCAGCAGCTCACGGGACAGGGTTGAGTACTTC
>TRBV6-5|once|-|TRBJ1-1
CASSYANRASIAFF
TGTGCCAGCAGTTATGCGAACAGGGCATCTATAGCTTTCTTT
>TRBV6-5|-|TRBD1|TRBJ1-5
CASRRDRVTNQPQHF
TGTGCCAGCAGGAGAGACAGGGTTACCAATCAGCCCCAGCATTTT
>TRBV5-4|-|TRBD1|TRBJ1-6
CASSGDRSSSPLHF
TGTGCCAGCAGCGGGGACAGGAGCAGTTCACCCCTCCACTTT
>TRBV21-1|once|-|TRBJ2-5
CASSVKVASGALGETQYF
-
>TRBV6-5|-|TRBD1|TRBJ1-1
CASRDREGNTEAFF
TGTGCCAGCAGAGACAGGGAGGGGAACACTGAAGCTTTCTTT
>TRBV6-5|-|-|TRBJ2-7
CASITGARDSYEQYF
TGTGCCAGCATCACAGGGGCGCGGGACTCCTACGAGCAGTACTTC